These 26 T cell receptor beta chains came from one sample sequenced in a study of blood T cell repertoires in COVID-19 (dated by TCRdb to about 2020). The library came from the immunoSEQ multiplex PCR assay. Here the immuneACCESS table is served through TCRdb, limited to in-frame sequences with V and J called. Missing clones are a known gap in these copies; in checked studies unresolved V genes cover under half, and the rest lacks a known reason. Within this sample are about 20,000 clones, with roughly 90% of them counted one time only. Roughly 10% of the sample goes to the ten largest clones. The material sequenced was peripheral blood. The receptors stem from a human donor in a cohort sampled during active COVID-19. The donor label of this sample is uncertain.

The V and J genes are TRBV18 and TRBJ2-1; 9 nucleotides agree with TRBD2. This CDR3 has 11 amino acids. The V segment lost 5 bases and the J segment 16 bases; nucleotides outside the gene matches: 6. The germline gives CDR1 KGHSH, CDR2 LQKENI. As DNA, the CDR3 is TGTGCCAGCTCATCGACTAGCGGAGCTTTCTTC. It translates to CASSSTSGAFF. The full variable domain, completed using reference TRBV18 and TRBJ2-1, is NAGVMQNPRHLVRRRGQEARLRCSPMKGHSHVYWYRQLPEEGLKFMVYLQKENIIDESGMPKERFSAEFPKEGPSILRIQQVVRGDSAAYFCASSSTSGAFFGPGTRLTVL.

This clone is a singleton in its sample. In nucleotides, the CDR3 is TGTGCCAGCAGCCCGACGGGAGCTAACTATGGCTACACCTTC. This encodes CASSPTGANYGYTF. The genes are TRBV5-5 and TRBJ1-2; D gene unclear. CDR3 size: 14 residues. The V end lost 4 bases, the J end lost 0 bases, and 10 bases lay between the germline ends. Germline V gives CDR1 SGHKS, CDR2 YYEKEE (reference sequence).

This rearrangement joins TRBV6-1 to TRBJ2-5, with 13 bases aligning to TRBD2. The V gene end was trimmed by 2 bases and the J gene end by 2 bases; junction bases not matched to a gene: 5. The CDR3 spans 17 residues. The germline V gene encodes CDR1 MNHNS and CDR2 SASEGT. The CDR3 DNA is TGTGCCAGCAGTGAAAGGACTAGCGGGAGTAGACAAGAGACCCAGTACTTC. Amino acids: CASSERTSGSRQETQYF.

This clone was seen only a few times. This chain joins TRBV19 and TRBJ2-1, with D tentatively TRBD2 (6 bases). The CDR3 runs to 12 residues. CDR1 is LNHDA, CDR2 SQIVND, per germline (reference sequence). V gave up 1 base and J gave up 11 bases, with 9 bases separating them. CDR3 amino acids: CASSIAGGKQFF. Here the CDR3 DNA reads TGTGCCAGTAGTATAGCAGGAGGGAAGCAGTTCTTC.

The rearrangement uses TRBV6-2 or TRBV6-3 and TRBJ1-4; possibly TRBD1 for D (6 bases). V lost 4 bases and J lost 5, with 11 bases in between. The CDR3 consists of 14 residues. Germline-derived CDR1 and CDR2 are MNHEY and SVGEGT. The chain's CDR3 is CASSSGQLNEKLFF. Here the CDR3 DNA reads TGTGCCAGCAGTTCCGGACAGCTCAATGAAAAACTGTTTTTT.

This clone was detected once. The rearrangement links TRBV9 to TRBJ2-6; 7 bases are shared with TRBD1. This CDR3 region has 18 residues. In germline, CDR1 is SGDLS, CDR2 YYNGEE. J gave up 0 bases and V 4 bases, and 10 bases lay outside the gene matches. As DNA, the CDR3 is TGTGCCAGCAGCCGGACAGGCCTACAGAGCTCTGGGGCCAACGTCCTGACTTTC. Translating gives CASSRTGLQSSGANVLTF. Supplemented by reference TRBV9 and TRBJ2-6, the full variable domain reads DSGVTQTPKHLITATGQRVTLRCSPRSGDLSVYWYQQSLDQGLQFLIQYYNGEERAKGNILERFSAQQFPDLHSELNLSSLELGDSALYFCASSRTGLQSSGANVLTFGAGSRLTVL.

The genes are TRBV10-2 and TRBJ1-6, with D uncertain. The CDR3 covers 14 residues. Trimming stripped 8 bases from V and 8 bases from J, with 16 bases between. Germline CDR1 is WSHSY and CDR2 is SAAADI. The CDR3 bases are TGCGCCAGCGGGTTCGGGGAGTTTGATTCACCCCTCCACTTT. Protein: CASGFGEFDSPLHF.

This rearrangement joins TRBV6-6 to TRBJ2-5, with D maybe TRBD1 (5 bases). The CDR3 is 13 amino acids. The germline CDR1 and CDR2 sequences are MNHNY and SVGAGI (reference sequence). Trimming stripped 6 bases from V and 3 bases from J, with 11 bases between. The chain's CDR3 is CASSQGPKETQYF. The DNA of the CDR3 is TGTGCCAGCAGCCAGGGCCCGAAAGAGACCCAGTACTTC.

J is TRBJ1-2 and V is TRBV5-4; TRBD1 agrees at 8 bases. This CDR3 contains 16 residues. After removal of 4 bases from V and 3 bases from J, the junction contained 11 bases not matched to a gene. CDR1 and CDR2 (germline): SGHNT, YYREEE (reference sequence). The CDR3 DNA follows: TGTGCCAGCAGCCCGGGACAGGCAGGATCGGACTATGGCTACACCTTC. Its translation is CASSPGQAGSDYGYTF.

The genes are TRBV20-1 and TRBJ2-3; D gene ambiguous. CDR3 size: 11 residues. Germline V gene data show CDR1 as DFQATT and CDR2 as SNEGSKA (reference sequence). V lost 6 bases to trimming and J lost 5 bases, with 9 bases between them. In DNA, the CDR3 is TGCAGTGCCCAGGTTGAAGATACGCAGTATTTT. Protein product: CSAQVEDTQYF.

The chain carries TRBV2 and TRBJ1-5; D might be TRBD1 (6 bases). CDR3 length: 15 amino acids. Trimming cost V 6 bases and J 3 bases, with 15 bases left between them. Per germline, CDR1 SNHLY and CDR2 FYNNEI. CDR3 region: CASRGGQVLNQPQHF. In nucleotides, the CDR3 is TGTGCCAGCAGGGGGGGGCAGGTCCTCAATCAGCCCCAGCATTTT.

The V call is TRBV6-6, the J call TRBJ1-5; D call uncertain. From germline, CDR1 is MNHNY and CDR2 SVGAGI (reference sequence). The CDR3 is 16 amino acids. V shed 0 bases and J shed 7 bases, with 16 bases lying between them. CDR3 bases: TGTGCCAGCAGTTACTCGTCCGAGGTCACGGAGCAGCCCCAGCATTTT. Translated: CASSYSSEVTEQPQHF.

CDR3 sequence (DNA): TGCGCCAGCAGCTCGGGGGGGACAGGGGCCTACGAGCAGTACTTC. It translates to CASSSGGTGAYEQYF. The chain links TRBV5-1 to TRBJ2-7; 10 bases match TRBD1. The length of the CDR3 is 15 residues. Germline V gene lookup returns CDR1 SGHRS and CDR2 YFSETQ. V shed 3 bases, J shed 2 bases, and the junction held 5 bases outside the gene matches.

The genes are TRBV12-3 or TRBV12-4 and TRBJ1-5, with D uncertain. V lost 2 bases and J lost 7, with 9 bases in between. The CDR3 length is 13 residues. This CDR3 reads CASSLIEGQPQHF. The CDR3 region has the DNA TGTGCCAGCAGTTTAATAGAGGGCCAGCCCCAGCATTTT.

The rearrangement uses TRBV15 and TRBJ2-7; D might be TRBD1 (5 bases). V lost 0 bases to trimming and J lost 3 bases, with 12 bases between them. The CDR3 has 15 amino acids. In germline, CDR1 is LNHNV, CDR2 YYDKDF (reference sequence). CDR3 residues: CATSRDARQGYEQYF. For the CDR3, the DNA is TGTGCCACCAGCAGAGATGCGAGGCAGGGCTACGAGCAGTACTTC. The full variable domain, its missing parts supplied by reference TRBV15 and TRBJ2-7, is DAMVIQNPRYQVTQFGKPVTLSCSQTLNHNVMYWYQQKSSQAPKLLFHYYDKDFNNEADTPDNFQSRRPNTSFCFLDIRSPGLGDTAMYLCATSRDARQGYEQYFGPGTRLTVT.

The chain couples TRBV5-1 to TRBJ2-7; 9 bases agree with TRBD1. CDR1 SGHRS and CDR2 YFSETQ come from the germline V gene. V lost 2 bases and J lost 5; bases outside the gene matches: 8. This CDR3 spans 15 amino acids. The DNA of the CDR3 is TGCGCCAGCAGCTTAGGACAGGGGAGTAGCCACGAGCAGTACTTC. It yields the protein CASSLGQGSSHEQYF.

The chain links TRBV10-3 to TRBJ2-5, with 7 bases that match TRBD1. The V gene end was trimmed by 10 bases and the J gene end by 4 bases; junction bases not matched to a gene: 6. This CDR3 comprises 12 residues. Looked up from germline, CDR1 is ENHRY and CDR2 is SYGVKD. The CDR3 loop reads CATTGDTETQYF. Written as DNA, the CDR3 is TGTGCCACAACAGGGGACACAGAGACCCAGTACTTC.

V gene TRBV28 combines with J gene TRBJ1-2, with 11 bases that match TRBD1. CDR3 length: 18 amino acids. Trimming removed 6 bases from V and 8 bases from J; junction bases left unmatched: 20. Germline assignment: CDR1 MDHEN and CDR2 SYDVKM. CDR3 protein: CASRDRGYRDRGNGGYTF. The CDR3 coding sequence is TGTGCCAGCAGAGACCGGGGATACCGGGACAGGGGGAACGGCGGCTACACCTTC.

This chain connects TRBV28 to TRBJ1-2, with D maybe TRBD1 (6 bases). The CDR3 sequence is 12 residues long. Germline lookup yields CDR1 MDHEN and CDR2 SYDVKM. V shed 5 bases and J shed 6 bases, with 10 bases lying between them. The CDR3 sequence: CASSGYRDGYTF. The CDR3, as DNA: TGTGCCAGCAGTGGTTACAGGGATGGCTACACCTTC.

This chain links TRBV2 with TRBJ2-3; D perhaps matches TRBD1 (5 bases). V was pared by 3 bases and J by 7 bases, with 17 bases between. Germline V gene data show CDR1 as SNHLY and CDR2 as FYNNEI. The CDR3 loop spans 15 amino acids. The chain's CDR3 is CASSDTGGIGHTQYF. In DNA form, the CDR3 reads TGTGCCAGCAGTGATACAGGTGGTATAGGGCATACGCAGTATTTT. The variable domain in full, completed from reference TRBV2 and TRBJ2-3, reads EPEVTQTPSHQVTQMGQEVILRCVPISNHLYFYWYRQILGQKVEFLVSFYNNEISEKSEIFDDQFSVERPDGSNFTLKIRSTKLEDSAMYFCASSDTGGIGHTQYFGPGTRLTVL.

This chain connects TRBV5-1 to TRBJ2-2; no clear D. The ends were cut back, 2 bases at V and 6 bases at J, with 11 bases in the middle. The CDR3 spans 14 residues. Per the germline V gene, CDR1 is SGHRS and CDR2 is YFSETQ. In DNA form, the CDR3 reads TGCGCCAGCAGCTTCGATCCGAGCGCCGGGGAGCTGTTTTTT. It codes for CASSFDPSAGELFF.

This chain's CDR3 is CATSASRSGLPYNEQFF. CDR3 bases: TGTGCCACCAGTGCCTCAAGGTCGGGACTCCCGTACAATGAGCAGTTCTTC. The chain employs TRBV24-1 and TRBJ2-1; weak D call: TRBD2 (6 bases). Germline V CDR1 and CDR2: KGHDR, SFDVKD. Trimming stripped 5 bases from V and 4 bases from J, with 20 bases between. This CDR3 has 17 residues.

This chain joins TRBV7-2 and TRBJ2-1, with D possibly TRBD2 on 6 matching bases. From germline, CDR1 is SGHTA and CDR2 FQGNSA. Trimming cost V 3 bases and J 0 bases, with 12 bases left between them. This CDR3 comprises 16 residues. DNA of the CDR3: TGTGCCAGCAGCTTTTCTAGCGCGAGCTCCTACAATGAGCAGTTCTTC. Translated, it gives CASSFSSASSYNEQFF.

The V call is TRBV12-3 or TRBV12-4, the J call TRBJ2-7; no definite D call. Trimming removed 2 bases at V and 7 bases at J, with 6 bases between. This CDR3 is built from 11 residues. The CDR3 sequence is CASSLYGEQYF. The CDR3 DNA reads TGTGCCAGCAGTTTATACGGGGAGCAGTACTTC.

The chain combines TRBV24-1 with TRBJ2-2; 10 bases align to TRBD2. This CDR3 has 17 residues. Germline V CDR1 and CDR2: KGHDR, SFDVKD. Germline trimming cut 4 bases from V and 0 bases from J; bases unmatched to any gene: 4. This chain's CDR3 is CATSDRTSGANTGELFF. The CDR3 nucleotides are TGTGCCACCAGTGACCGGACTAGCGGAGCGAACACCGGGGAGCTGTTTTTT.

The V and J genes are TRBV5-4 and TRBJ1-5; 7 bases agree with TRBD1. Germline V lookup: CDR1 SGHNT, CDR2 YYREEE (reference sequence). The CDR3 covers 17 residues. V lost 2 bases and J lost 4; bases outside the gene matches: 12. CDR3 region: CASSLPGQTIGNQPQHF. The CDR3 region has the DNA TGTGCCAGCAGCTTACCGGGACAGACGATCGGAAATCAGCCCCAGCATTTT.